The present TCR beta chain was sequenced within a study of CD8 T cells in Susac syndrome. RNA amounts of about 0.5 to 1 ug underwent reverse transcription with random hexamers. TCRdb analysed the immunoSEQ multiplex PCR reads with MiXCR anew, one entry per CDR3 protein. The table includes 150,000 to 200,000 distinct CDR3 sequences, around 94% detected once. This clonotype turned up a few times. The CDR3 runs 14 residues. The germline CDR1 and CDR2 sequences are LGHDT and YNNKEL (reference sequence). V lost 3 bases, J lost 5 bases, and 14 bases lay in between. Negative isolation was used for CD8+ and CD4+ T cells and FACS enrichment for TEMRA cells.

This TCR came from a human donor in good health. The material sequenced was CD4+ T cells from PBMCs. V and J are TRBV3-1 and TRBJ2-7; D perhaps matches TRBD2 (5 bases). Here the CDR3 reads CASSQGLGEDEQYF. In DNA form, the CDR3 reads TGTGCCAGCAGCCAGGGATTGGGAGAAGACGAGCAGTACTTC.